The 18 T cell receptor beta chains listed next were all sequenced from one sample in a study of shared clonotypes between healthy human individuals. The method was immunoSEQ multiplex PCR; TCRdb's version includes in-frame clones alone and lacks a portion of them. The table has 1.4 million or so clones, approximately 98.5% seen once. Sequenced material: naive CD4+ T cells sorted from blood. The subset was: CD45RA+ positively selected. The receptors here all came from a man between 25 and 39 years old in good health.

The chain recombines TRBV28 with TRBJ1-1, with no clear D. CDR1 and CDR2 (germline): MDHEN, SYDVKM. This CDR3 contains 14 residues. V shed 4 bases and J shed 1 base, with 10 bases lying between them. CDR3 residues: CASSSAGRNTEAFF. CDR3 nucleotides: TGTGCCAGCAGTTCGGCGGGCCGGAACACTGAAGCTTTCTTT.

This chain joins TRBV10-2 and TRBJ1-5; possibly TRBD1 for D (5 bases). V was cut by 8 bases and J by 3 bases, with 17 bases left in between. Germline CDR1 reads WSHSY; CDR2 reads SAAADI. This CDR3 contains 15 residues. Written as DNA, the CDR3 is TGCGCCAGCTCCCGCGGGGGAGGTCTCAATCAGCCCCAGCATTTT. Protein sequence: CASSRGGGLNQPQHF.

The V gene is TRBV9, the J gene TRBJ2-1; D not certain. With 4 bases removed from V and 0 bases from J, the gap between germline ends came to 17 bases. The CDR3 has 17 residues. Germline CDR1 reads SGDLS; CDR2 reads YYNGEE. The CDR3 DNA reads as TGTGCCAGCAGCCTGATTGAGGCCCTCTACTCCTACAATGAGCAGTTCTTC. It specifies CASSLIEALYSYNEQFF.

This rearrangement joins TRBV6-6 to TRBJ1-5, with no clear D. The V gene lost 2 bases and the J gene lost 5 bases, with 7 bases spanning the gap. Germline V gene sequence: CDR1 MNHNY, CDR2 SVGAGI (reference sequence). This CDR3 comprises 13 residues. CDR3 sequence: CASSYKGDQPQHF. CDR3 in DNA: TGTGCCAGCAGTTACAAGGGAGATCAGCCCCAGCATTTT.

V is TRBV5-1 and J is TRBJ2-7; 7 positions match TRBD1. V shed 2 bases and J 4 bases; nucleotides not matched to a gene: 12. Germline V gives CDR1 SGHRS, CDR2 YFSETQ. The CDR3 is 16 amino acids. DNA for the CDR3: TGCGCCAGCAGCTTTGAGCCGGGACAGAGAGAATACGAGCAGTACTTC. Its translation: CASSFEPGQREYEQYF.

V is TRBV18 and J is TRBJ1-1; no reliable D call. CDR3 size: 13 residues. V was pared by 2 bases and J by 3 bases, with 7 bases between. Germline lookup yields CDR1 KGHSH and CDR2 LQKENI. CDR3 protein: CASSPNRDTEAFF. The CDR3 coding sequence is TGTGCCAGCTCACCAAATAGGGACACTGAAGCTTTCTTT.

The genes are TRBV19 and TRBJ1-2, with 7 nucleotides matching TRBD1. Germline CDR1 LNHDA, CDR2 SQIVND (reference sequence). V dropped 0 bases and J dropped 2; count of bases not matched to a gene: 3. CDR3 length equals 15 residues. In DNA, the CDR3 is TGTGCCAGTAGTATAGATCGGGACAGCAACTATGGCTACACCTTC. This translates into CASSIDRDSNYGYTF.

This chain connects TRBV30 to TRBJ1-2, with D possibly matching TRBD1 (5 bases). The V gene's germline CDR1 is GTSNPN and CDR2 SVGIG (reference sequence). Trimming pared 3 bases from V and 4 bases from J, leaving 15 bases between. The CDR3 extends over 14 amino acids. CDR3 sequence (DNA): TGTGCCTGGAGCGGGACGGGGCAGATCTATGGCTACACCTTC. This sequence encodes CAWSGTGQIYGYTF.

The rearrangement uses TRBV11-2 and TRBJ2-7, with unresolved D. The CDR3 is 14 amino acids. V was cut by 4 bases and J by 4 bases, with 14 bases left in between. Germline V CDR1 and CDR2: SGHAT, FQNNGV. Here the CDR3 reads CASSYRHGRYEQYF. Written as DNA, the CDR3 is TGTGCCAGCAGCTATAGACACGGACGATACGAGCAGTACTTC.

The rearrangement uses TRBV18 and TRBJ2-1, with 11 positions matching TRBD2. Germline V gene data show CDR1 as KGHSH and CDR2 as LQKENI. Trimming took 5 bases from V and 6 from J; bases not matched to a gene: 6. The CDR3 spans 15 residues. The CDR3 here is CASSSGLAGANEQFF. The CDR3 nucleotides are TGTGCCAGCTCATCCGGACTAGCGGGTGCCAATGAGCAGTTCTTC.

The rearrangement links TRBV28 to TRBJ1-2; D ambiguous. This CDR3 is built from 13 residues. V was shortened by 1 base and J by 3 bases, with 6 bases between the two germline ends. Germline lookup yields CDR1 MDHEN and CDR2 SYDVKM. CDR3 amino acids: CASSLYSDYGYTF. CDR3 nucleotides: TGTGCCAGCAGTTTATACAGTGACTATGGCTACACCTTC.

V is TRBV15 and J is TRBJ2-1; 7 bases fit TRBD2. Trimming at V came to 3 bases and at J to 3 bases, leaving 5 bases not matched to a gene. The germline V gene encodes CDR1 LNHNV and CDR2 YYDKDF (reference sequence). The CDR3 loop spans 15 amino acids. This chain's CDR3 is CATSSGRGNYNEQFF. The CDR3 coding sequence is TGTGCCACCAGCAGTGGGAGGGGAAACTACAATGAGCAGTTCTTC. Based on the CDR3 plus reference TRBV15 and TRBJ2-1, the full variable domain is DAMVIQNPRYQVTQFGKPVTLSCSQTLNHNVMYWYQQKSSQAPKLLFHYYDKDFNNEADTPDNFQSRRPNTSFCFLDIRSPGLGDTAMYLCATSSGRGNYNEQFFGPGTRLTVL.

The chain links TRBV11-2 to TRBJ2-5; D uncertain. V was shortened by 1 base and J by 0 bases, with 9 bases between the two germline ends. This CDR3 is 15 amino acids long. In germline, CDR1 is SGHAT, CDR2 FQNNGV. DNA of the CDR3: TGTGCCAGCAGCTTAGGGACCCGGGACCAAGAGACCCAGTACTTC. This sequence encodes CASSLGTRDQETQYF.

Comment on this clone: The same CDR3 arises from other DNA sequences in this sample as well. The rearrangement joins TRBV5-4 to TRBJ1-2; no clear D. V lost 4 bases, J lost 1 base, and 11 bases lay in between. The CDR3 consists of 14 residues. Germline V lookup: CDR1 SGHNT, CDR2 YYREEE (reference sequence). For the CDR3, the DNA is TGTGCCAGCAGCCTAGGGCGGGGTAACTATGGCTACACCTTC. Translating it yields CASSLGRGNYGYTF.

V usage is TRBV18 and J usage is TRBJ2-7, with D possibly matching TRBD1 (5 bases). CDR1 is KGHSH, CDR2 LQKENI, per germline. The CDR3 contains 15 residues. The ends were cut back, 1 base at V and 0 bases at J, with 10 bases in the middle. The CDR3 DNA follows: TGTGCCAGCTCACCACTCGAGACAGTCTCCTACGAGCAGTACTTC. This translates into CASSPLETVSYEQYF.

CDR3 region: CASSLVARGSTEAFF. CDR3 in DNA: TGCGCCAGCAGCTTGGTTGCCCGGGGTTCCACTGAAGCTTTCTTT. The V and J genes are TRBV5-1 and TRBJ1-1; D is ambiguous. The CDR3 has 15 amino acids. Germline V gene data show CDR1 as SGHRS and CDR2 as YFSETQ. V gave up 0 bases and J gave up 4 bases, with 13 bases separating them.

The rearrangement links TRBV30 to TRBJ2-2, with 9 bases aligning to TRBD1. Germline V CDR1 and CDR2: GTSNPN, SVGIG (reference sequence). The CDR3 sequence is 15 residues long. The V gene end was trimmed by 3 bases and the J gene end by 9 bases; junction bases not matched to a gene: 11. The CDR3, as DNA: TGTGCCTGGAGCCTGGGGGACAGGGCCCACCGGGAGCTGTTTTTT. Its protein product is CAWSLGDRAHRELFF.

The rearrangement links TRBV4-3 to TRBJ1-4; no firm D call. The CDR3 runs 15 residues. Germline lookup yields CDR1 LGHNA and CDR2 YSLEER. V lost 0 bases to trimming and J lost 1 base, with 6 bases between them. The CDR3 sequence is CASSQDTGTNEKLFF. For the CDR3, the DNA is TGCGCCAGCAGCCAAGATACGGGAACTAATGAAAAACTGTTTTTT.